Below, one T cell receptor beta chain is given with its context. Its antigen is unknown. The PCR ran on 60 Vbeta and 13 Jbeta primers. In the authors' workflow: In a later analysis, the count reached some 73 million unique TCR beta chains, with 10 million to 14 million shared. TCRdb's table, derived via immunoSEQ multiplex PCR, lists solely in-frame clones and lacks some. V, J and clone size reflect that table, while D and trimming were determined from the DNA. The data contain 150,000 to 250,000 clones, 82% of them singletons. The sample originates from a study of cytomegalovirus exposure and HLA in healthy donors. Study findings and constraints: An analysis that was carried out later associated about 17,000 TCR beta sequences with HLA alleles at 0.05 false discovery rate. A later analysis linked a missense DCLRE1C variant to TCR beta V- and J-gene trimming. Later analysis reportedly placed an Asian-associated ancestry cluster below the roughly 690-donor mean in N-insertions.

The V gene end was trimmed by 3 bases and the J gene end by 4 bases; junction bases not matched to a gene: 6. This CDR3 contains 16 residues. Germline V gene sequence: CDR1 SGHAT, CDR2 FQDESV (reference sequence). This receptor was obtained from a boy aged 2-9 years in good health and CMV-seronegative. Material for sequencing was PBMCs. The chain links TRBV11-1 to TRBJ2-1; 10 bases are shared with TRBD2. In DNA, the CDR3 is TGTGCCAGCAGCTTCAGCGGGGGGGCTATATACAATGAGCAGTTCTTC. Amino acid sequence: CASSFSGGAIYNEQFF.